These T cell receptor beta chains were read from a single sample in a study of Graves' ophthalmopathy and Graves' hyperthyroidism. TCRdb processed the multiplex PCR reads anew with MiXCR; each CDR3 protein has one entry. Among about 400,000 distinct CDR3 sequences listed, about 18% were seen once. Specimen: peripheral blood. These TCRs come from a woman between 18 and 29 years old with Graves' ophthalmopathy. Both conserved end residues are trimmed from each CDR3.

V,J,CDR3
TRBV6-2/TRBV6-3,TRBJ2-2,ASTPTWGPTGELF
TRBV6-4,TRBJ2-6,ASRDVMGGRSSGANVLT
TRBV27,TRBJ1-5,ASSFRARQPQH
TRBV12-3/TRBV12-4,TRBJ2-5,ASSLGEQTQY
TRBV10-3,TRBJ2-5,AISEIGRETQY
TRBV2,TRBJ2-7,ASRGAGSSGEQY
TRBV2,TRBJ1-1,ASERGNTEAF
TRBV6-4,TRBJ1-1,ASRRQDNTEAF
TRBV7-8,TRBJ2-7,ASSWRQGAPYEQY
TRBV2,TRBJ1-1,ASSEYLGNTEAF
TRBV6-1,TRBJ1-1,ASNPLTENTEAF
TRBV14,TRBJ2-5,ASSQGDSLKTQY
TRBV30,TRBJ2-7,AWSGGTAVYEQY
TRBV5-1,TRBJ2-2,ASSPSTWDGNTGELF
TRBV12-3/TRBV12-4,TRBJ1-2,ASSPTTYGYT
TRBV11-2,TRBJ2-5,ASREGRAQY
TRBV12-3/TRBV12-4,TRBJ1-2,ASNPDGYGYT
TRBV9,TRBJ2-7,ASSPRRGKAVYEQY
TRBV12-3/TRBV12-4,TRBJ2-2,ATRGLAGAANTGELF
TRBV11-2,TRBJ2-2,ASSRTTGGPGELF
TRBV19,TRBJ2-7,ASSIGTGGGTYEQY
TRBV6-2/TRBV6-3,TRBJ2-7,ASSYRFGTSGRSSYEQY
TRBV11-2,TRBJ2-7,ASRRHLGSYEQY
TRBV6-1,TRBJ2-2,ASRQGTNTGELF
TRBV4-2,TRBJ2-7,ASSQIGEGYEQY
TRBV19,TRBJ2-2,ASSMWSQNTGELF